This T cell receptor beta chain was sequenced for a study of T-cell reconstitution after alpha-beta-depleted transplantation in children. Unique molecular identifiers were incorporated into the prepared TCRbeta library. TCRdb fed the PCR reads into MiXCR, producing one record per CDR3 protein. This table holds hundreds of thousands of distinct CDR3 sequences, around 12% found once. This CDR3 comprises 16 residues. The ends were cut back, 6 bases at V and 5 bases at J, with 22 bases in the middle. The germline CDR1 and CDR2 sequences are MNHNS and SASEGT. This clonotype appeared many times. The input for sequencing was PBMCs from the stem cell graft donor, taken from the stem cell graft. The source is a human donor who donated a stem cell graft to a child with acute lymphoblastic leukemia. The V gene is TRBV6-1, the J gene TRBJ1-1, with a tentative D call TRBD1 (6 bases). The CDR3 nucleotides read TGTGCCAGCAGCGCTCAAAGCGGGGGCACAGGAACTGAAGCTTTCTTT. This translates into CASSAQSGGTGTEAFF.